This TCR beta chain appears in the sequencing data of a study of T cells in Graves' hyperthyroidism and ophthalmopathy. Study-wide points: From stable hyperthyroidism, ophthalmopathy was set apart by a 13 V-J model. Blood shared most expanded thyroid clonotypes above 0.001.

From RNA transcripts, TCR beta CDR3 regions were amplified. An initial round of RT-PCR targeting the TCR CDR3 relied on the HTBI primer set. TCRdb passed the multiplex PCR reads through MiXCR, listing each CDR3 protein once. The table has 480,000 or so distinct CDR3 sequences, approximately 49% seen once; the top ten hold about two fifths. On this clonotype itself: Its antigen is still unknown.

Clinical symptoms, serum thyroxine, TRAb, thyroid ultrasound and orbital computed tomography established diagnosis. The specimen sequenced was peripheral blood or thyroid tissue (not recorded which). The clonotype was recovered from an adult woman with Graves' disease, either hyperthyroidism or ophthalmopathy (not recorded which).

DNA of the CDR3: TGTGCCAGCAGCCGAGCCGGGACTAGCGGGAGCTCGGGGACCCAGTACTTC. Its protein is CASSRAGTSGSSGTQYF. This chain joins TRBV7-9 and TRBJ2-5, with 14 positions matching TRBD2. The CDR3 has 17 amino acids. Germline CDR1 and CDR2: SEHNR and FQNEAQ (reference sequence). Germline trimming cut 5 bases from V and 7 bases from J; bases unmatched to any gene: 12.